What follows are 20 T cell receptor beta chains derived from one specimen sequenced in a study of a mutant IDH1 vaccine in newly diagnosed glioma. No antigen is known for these receptors. The time point: week 5, during vaccination. The investigators gave 300 ug of mutant IDH1 20-mer peptide in each vaccine dose, together with topical imiquimod. TCRdb keeps only in-frame clones here, not all; method: immunoSEQ multiplex PCR. The repertoire includes about 50,000 clones, around 80% of them detected once, and around 5.2% sits in the top ten. Sequencing was performed on PBMCs, taken from a glioma patient whose treatment included an IDH1 peptide vaccine. These receptors came from a man over 45 with glioma.

J is TRBJ1-5 and V is TRBV2, with TRBD1 as a possible D gene (5 bases). CDR1 is SNHLY, CDR2 FYNNEI, per germline. The CDR3 is 13 amino acids. Trimming pared 6 bases from V and 8 bases from J, leaving 14 bases between. CDR3 in amino acids: CASRGRSREPQHF. The CDR3, as DNA: TGTGCCAGCAGGGGACGGTCCAGAGAGCCCCAGCATTTT.

This clone was recorded only once. The chain joins TRBV7-2 to TRBJ2-3, with D perhaps matching TRBD2 (6 bases). The length of the CDR3 is 18 residues. V was pared by 0 bases and J by 0 bases, with 16 bases between. Germline V gene lookup returns CDR1 SGHTA and CDR2 FQGNSA. CDR3 in amino acids: CASSLATAGFLSTDTQYF. CDR3 DNA sequence: TGTGCCAGCAGCTTAGCCACGGCGGGATTCCTTAGCACAGATACGCAGTATTTT.

This clone has only one observation. The rearrangement links TRBV7-2 to TRBJ1-5, with 7 bases aligning to TRBD1. V was clipped by 6 bases and J by 2 bases; unmatched bases: 4. This CDR3 has 14 amino acids. Per the germline V gene, CDR1 is SGHTA and CDR2 is FQGNSA. CDR3 coding DNA: TGTGCCAGCAGTCTCGACAGGGGCAATCAGCCCCAGCATTTT. Translation: CASSLDRGNQPQHF.

The V gene is TRBV29-1, the J gene TRBJ2-1, with 13 bases identical to TRBD2. The V gene end was trimmed by 6 bases and the J gene end by 0 bases; junction bases not matched to a gene: 8. This CDR3 has 17 amino acids. In germline, CDR1 is SQVTM, CDR2 ANQGSEA. In DNA form, the CDR3 reads TGCAGCGTAAAGACTAGCGGGGGGCCAGGCTCCTACAATGAGCAGTTCTTC. Its translation is CSVKTSGGPGSYNEQFF.

In DNA, the CDR3 is TGTGCCAGCTCACCACGGGCGGCACAAGAGACCCAGTACTTC. This encodes CASSPRAAQETQYF. This chain links TRBV18 with TRBJ2-5; D remains ambiguous. The ends were cut back, 1 base at V and 2 bases at J, with 8 bases in the middle. Germline V gives CDR1 KGHSH, CDR2 LQKENI. The CDR3 spans 14 residues.

CDR3 protein: CASRKTTGELFF. CDR3 nucleotide sequence: TGTGCCAGCCGCAAGACGACCGGGGAGCTGTTTTTT. The V and J genes are TRBV28 and TRBJ2-2; D not resolved. V was shortened by 8 bases and J by 5 bases, with 9 bases between the two germline ends. This CDR3 contains 12 residues. CDR1 and CDR2 from the germline V gene are MDHEN and SYDVKM.

The chain employs TRBV5-1 and TRBJ2-4; D may be TRBD1 or TRBD2 (5 bases each). Germline V gives CDR1 SGHRS, CDR2 YFSETQ. Trimming pared 4 bases from V and 5 bases from J, leaving 16 bases between. This CDR3 is 15 amino acids long. The CDR3 loop is CASSPGSPGQNIQYF. In nucleotides, the CDR3 is TGCGCCAGCAGCCCGGGGTCACCGGGGCAAAACATTCAGTACTTC.

This chain links TRBV4-1 with TRBJ2-1; 7 bases match TRBD2. The CDR3 runs to 14 residues. Per the germline V gene, CDR1 is MGHRA and CDR2 is YSYEKL. V shed 1 base and J 10 bases; nucleotides not matched to a gene: 7. The CDR3 nucleotides are TGCGCCAGCAGCCAAGCCGGGGGGTTCGGGGAGCAGTTCTTC. The encoded protein is CASSQAGGFGEQFF.

This sequence joins TRBV9 and TRBJ2-7; 7 bases map to TRBD1. CDR1 SGDLS and CDR2 YYNGEE come from the germline V gene. With 0 bases clipped from V and 5 bases from J, the junction kept 8 bases outside the gene matches. The CDR3 spans 15 residues. This CDR3 reads CASSVGKGAWHEQYF. The CDR3 DNA follows: TGTGCCAGCAGCGTAGGGAAGGGGGCTTGGCACGAGCAGTACTTC. The variable domain in full, with the rest retrieved from reference TRBV9 and TRBJ2-7, is DSGVTQTPKHLITATGQRVTLRCSPRSGDLSVYWYQQSLDQGLQFLIQYYNGEERAKGNILERFSAQQFPDLHSELNLSSLELGDSALYFCASSVGKGAWHEQYFGPGTRLTVT.

V gene TRBV10-3 combines with J gene TRBJ2-5; D gene uncertain. With 4 bases removed from V and 0 bases from J, the gap between germline ends came to 6 bases. This CDR3 contains 13 residues. Germline V lookup: CDR1 ENHRY, CDR2 SYGVKD. The CDR3 region is CAISGENQETQYF. DNA of the CDR3: TGTGCCATCAGTGGAGAAAACCAAGAGACCCAGTACTTC.

The genes are TRBV27 and TRBJ2-1, with TRBD1 matching 9 bases. There are 14 residues in the CDR3. Unmatched junction bases numbered 5, after V lost 6 bases and J lost 5 bases. Looked up from germline, CDR1 is MNHEY and CDR2 is SMNVEV (reference sequence). CDR3 DNA: TGTGCCAGCAGACCCGGGACAGGGAACAATGAGCAGTTCTTC. It is translated as CASRPGTGNNEQFF.

The rearrangement links TRBV6-1 to TRBJ1-4; D remains unclear. V shed 3 bases and J shed 4 bases, with 6 bases lying between them. From germline, CDR1 is MNHNS and CDR2 SASEGT. The CDR3 has 13 residues. The DNA of the CDR3 is TGTGCCAGCAGTGATTCATTTAATGAAAAACTGTTTTTT. It specifies CASSDSFNEKLFF.

This rearrangement joins TRBV19 to TRBJ1-3; D unclear. V was trimmed by 3 bases and J by 7 bases, leaving 7 bases between them. The CDR3 is 12 residues long. The germline V gene has CDR1 LNHDA and CDR2 SQIVND (reference sequence). The chain's CDR3 is CASSMKGNTIYF. DNA of the CDR3: TGTGCCAGTAGTATGAAAGGGAACACCATATATTTT.

This clone has just a few counts. The chain has TRBV29-1 and TRBJ1-5; TRBD1 agrees at 7 bases. Trimming took 4 bases from V and 10 from J; bases not matched to a gene: 13. Germline V gene data show CDR1 as SQVTM and CDR2 as ANQGSEA. The CDR3 spans 14 residues. CDR3 sequence: CSVAAGTELEPQHF. In DNA form, the CDR3 reads TGCAGCGTTGCCGCCGGGACAGAACTTGAACCCCAGCATTTT.

The chain uses TRBV19 and TRBJ1-2; 12 bases map to TRBD1. The germline V gene has CDR1 LNHDA and CDR2 SQIVND (reference sequence). CDR3 size: 15 residues. V gave up 3 bases and J gave up 9 bases; unmatched junction bases: 8. The CDR3 bases are TGTGCCAGTAGTATGGGGACAGGGGGCGCCTTGAGCTACACCTTC. Protein sequence: CASSMGTGGALSYTF.

The chain has TRBV2 and TRBJ2-1, with D perhaps TRBD2 (5 bases). V shed 5 bases and J shed 0 bases, with 14 bases lying between them. This CDR3 region has 16 residues. Germline-derived CDR1 and CDR2 are SNHLY and FYNNEI. This CDR3 is CASSPRELNSYNEQFF. CDR3 in DNA: TGTGCCAGCAGTCCGAGGGAATTGAACTCCTACAATGAGCAGTTCTTC.

This chain connects TRBV5-5 to TRBJ2-7; D is uncertain. This CDR3 has 13 amino acids. V was shortened by 2 bases and J by 6 bases, with 12 bases between the two germline ends. CDR1 is SGHKS, CDR2 YYEKEE, per germline (reference sequence). The DNA of the CDR3 is TGTGCCAGCAGCTTCGAGTGGGCCCCCGAGCAGTACTTC. Translating it yields CASSFEWAPEQYF.

This clone occurred a few times. This chain links TRBV5-4 with TRBJ1-1; D is perhaps TRBD1 (5 bases). CDR1 and CDR2 from the germline V gene are SGHNT and YYREEE (reference sequence). Trimming took off 0 bases at V and 5 bases at J, with 11 bases between the two ends. The CDR3 totals 14 residues. CDR3 protein: CASSLAWGGTEAFF. CDR3 sequence (DNA): TGTGCCAGCAGCTTGGCATGGGGGGGGACTGAAGCTTTCTTT.

The chain has TRBV19 and TRBJ1-2, with 7 positions matching TRBD1. V gave up 4 bases and J gave up 8 bases; unmatched junction bases: 10. Germline CDR1 reads LNHDA; CDR2 reads SQIVND (reference sequence). This CDR3 contains 14 residues. The CDR3 is CASSTSDRAEGYTF. The CDR3 nucleotides read TGTGCCAGTAGTACATCCGACAGGGCTGAGGGCTACACCTTC. Filled out from reference TRBV19 and TRBJ1-2, the complete variable domain reads DGGITQSPKYLFRKEGQNVTLSCEQNLNHDAMYWYRQDPGQGLRLIYYSQIVNDFQKGDIAEGYSVSREKKESFPLTVTSAQKNPTAFYLCASSTSDRAEGYTFGSGTRLTVV.

The chain recombines TRBV29-1 with TRBJ1-2; no reliable D call. V was cut by 6 bases and J by 4 bases, with 12 bases left in between. CDR1 is SQVTM, CDR2 ANQGSEA, per germline. The CDR3 runs 12 residues. CDR3 amino acids: CSVLTSPYGYTF. For the CDR3, the DNA is TGCAGCGTGCTTACCTCTCCCTATGGCTACACCTTC. The full variable domain, in which reference TRBV29-1 and TRBJ1-2 provide the parts outside the CDR3, is SAVISQKPSRDICQRGTSLTIQCQVDSQVTMMFWYRQQPGQSLTLIATANQGSEATYESGFVIDKFPISRPNLTFSTLTVSNMSPEDSSIYLCSVLTSPYGYTFGSGTRLTVV.